The clone carrying this TCR beta chain was observed a handful of times. Its antigen is still unknown. In TCRdb, the RT-PCR reads were re-called with MiXCR into one record per CDR3 protein. The data show 200,000 to 250,000 distinct CDR3 sequences, with 9% to 15% seen just once and 7.8% held by the top ten. This specimen comes from a study of response to subunit inactivated influenza vaccine. With 3 bases clipped from V and 9 bases from J, the junction kept 6 bases outside the gene matches. The CDR3 has 16 residues. CDR1 SEHNR and CDR2 FQNEAQ come from the germline V gene (reference sequence). Whole-study results and caveats: After each seasonal influenza vaccination, few new T cells are recruited, the authors suggested.

Here the sequenced sample was non-naive T cells sorted from PBMCs, taken 14 to 15 days before vaccination. The source is a man aged 45-60 years who received an inactivated influenza vaccine. V and J are TRBV7-9 and TRBJ2-1, with 15 bases identical to TRBD2. CDR3 DNA sequence: TGTGCCAGCAGCTTCTCGGGACTAGCGGGAGGCAGTGAGCAGTTCTTC. Translated: CASSFSGLAGGSEQFF.